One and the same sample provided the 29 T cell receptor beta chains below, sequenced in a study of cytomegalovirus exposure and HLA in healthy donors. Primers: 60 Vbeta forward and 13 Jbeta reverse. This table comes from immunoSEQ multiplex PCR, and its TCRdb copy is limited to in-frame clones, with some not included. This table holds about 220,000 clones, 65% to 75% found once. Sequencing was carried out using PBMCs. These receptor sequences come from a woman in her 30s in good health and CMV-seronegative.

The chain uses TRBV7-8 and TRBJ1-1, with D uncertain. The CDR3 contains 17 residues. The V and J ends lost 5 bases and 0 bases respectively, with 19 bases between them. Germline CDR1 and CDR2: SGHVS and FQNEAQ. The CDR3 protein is CASSHPPSRSLNTEAFF. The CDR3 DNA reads TGTGCCAGCAGCCATCCCCCCTCCCGGAGCTTGAACACTGAAGCTTTCTTT.

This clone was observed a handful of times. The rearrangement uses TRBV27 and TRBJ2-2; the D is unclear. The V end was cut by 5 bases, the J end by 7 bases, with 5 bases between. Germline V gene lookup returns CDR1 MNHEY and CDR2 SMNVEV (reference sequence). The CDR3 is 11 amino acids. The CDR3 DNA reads TGTGCCAGCAGTCACAGCGGGGAGCTGTTTTTT. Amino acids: CASSHSGELFF.

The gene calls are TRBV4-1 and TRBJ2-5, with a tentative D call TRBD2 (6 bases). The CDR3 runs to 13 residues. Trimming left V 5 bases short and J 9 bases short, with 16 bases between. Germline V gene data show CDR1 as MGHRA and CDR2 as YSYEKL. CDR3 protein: CASSTDPGEAQYF. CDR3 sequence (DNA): TGCGCCAGCAGCACCGACCCGGGGGAGGCCCAGTACTTC.

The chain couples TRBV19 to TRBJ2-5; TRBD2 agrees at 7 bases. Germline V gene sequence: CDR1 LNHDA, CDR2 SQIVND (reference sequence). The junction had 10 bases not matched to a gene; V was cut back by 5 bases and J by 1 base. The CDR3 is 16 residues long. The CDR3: CASSSMAGAPQETQYF. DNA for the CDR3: TGTGCCAGTAGTTCCATGGCGGGAGCCCCCCAAGAGACCCAGTACTTC. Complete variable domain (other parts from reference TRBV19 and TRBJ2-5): DGGITQSPKYLFRKEGQNVTLSCEQNLNHDAMYWYRQDPGQGLRLIYYSQIVNDFQKGDIAEGYSVSREKKESFPLTVTSAQKNPTAFYLCASSSMAGAPQETQYFGPGTRLLVL.

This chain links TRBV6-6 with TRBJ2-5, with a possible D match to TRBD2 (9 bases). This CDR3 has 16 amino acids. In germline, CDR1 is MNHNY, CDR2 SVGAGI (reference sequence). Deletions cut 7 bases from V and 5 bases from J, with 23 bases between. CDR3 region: CASTLRGRGGHETQYF. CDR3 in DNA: TGTGCCAGCACCCTCAGGGGGCGGGGGGGCCACGAGACCCAGTACTTC.

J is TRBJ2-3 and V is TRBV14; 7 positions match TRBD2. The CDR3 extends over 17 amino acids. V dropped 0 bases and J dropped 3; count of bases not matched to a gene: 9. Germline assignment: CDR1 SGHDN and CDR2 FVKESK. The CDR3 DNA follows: TGTGCCAGCAGCCAAGATTTTGGCGACGGGAGGACAGATACGCAGTATTTT. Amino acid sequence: CASSQDFGDGRTDTQYF.

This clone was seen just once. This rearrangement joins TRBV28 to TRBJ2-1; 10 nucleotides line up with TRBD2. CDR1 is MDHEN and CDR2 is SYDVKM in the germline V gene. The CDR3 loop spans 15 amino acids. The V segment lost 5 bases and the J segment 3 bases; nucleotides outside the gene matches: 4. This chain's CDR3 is CASSLGTSVYNEQFF. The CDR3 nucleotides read TGTGCCAGCAGTCTTGGGACTAGCGTCTACAATGAGCAGTTCTTC.

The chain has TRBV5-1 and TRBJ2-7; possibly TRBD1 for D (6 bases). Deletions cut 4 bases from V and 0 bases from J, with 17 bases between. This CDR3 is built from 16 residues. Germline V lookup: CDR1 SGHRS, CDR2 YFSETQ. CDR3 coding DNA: TGCGCCAGCAGCCCTAGACCCACAGGGTCCTCCTACGAGCAGTACTTC. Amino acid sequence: CASSPRPTGSSYEQYF.

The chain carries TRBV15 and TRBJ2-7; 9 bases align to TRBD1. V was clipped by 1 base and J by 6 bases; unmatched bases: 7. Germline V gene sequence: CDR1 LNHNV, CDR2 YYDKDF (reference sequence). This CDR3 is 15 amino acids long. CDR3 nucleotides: TGTGCCACCAGCAGAGCCTCCGGGACAGGGAGCGAGCAGTACTTC. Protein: CATSRASGTGSEQYF.

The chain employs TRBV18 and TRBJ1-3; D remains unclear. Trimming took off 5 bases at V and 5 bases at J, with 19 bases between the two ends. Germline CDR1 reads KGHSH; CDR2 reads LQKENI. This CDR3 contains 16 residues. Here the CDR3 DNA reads TGTGCCAGCTCAGACGGCGTATCAACCGGGAGAAACACCATATATTTT. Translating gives CASSDGVSTGRNTIYF.

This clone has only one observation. The DNA of the CDR3 is TGTGCCAGCAGCGTGATAGCGGGAGGATTTGACGAGCAGTACTTC. It is translated as CASSVIAGGFDEQYF. The chain recombines TRBV5-4 with TRBJ2-7; TRBD2 matches 10 bases. Trimming removed 4 bases from V and 5 bases from J; junction bases left unmatched: 9. Per germline, CDR1 SGHNT and CDR2 YYREEE (reference sequence). The CDR3 has 15 residues.

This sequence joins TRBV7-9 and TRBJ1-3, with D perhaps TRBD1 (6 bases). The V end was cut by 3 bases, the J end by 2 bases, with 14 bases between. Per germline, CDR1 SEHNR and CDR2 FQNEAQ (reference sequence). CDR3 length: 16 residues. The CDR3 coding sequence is TGTGCCAGCAGCTTCCCCCCGGGGACAACTGGAAACACCATATATTTT. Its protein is CASSFPPGTTGNTIYF. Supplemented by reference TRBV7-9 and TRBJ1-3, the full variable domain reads DTGVSQNPRHKITKRGQNVTFRCDPISEHNRLYWYRQTLGQGPEFLTYFQNEAQLEKSRLLSDRFSAERPKGSFSTLEIQRTEQGDSAMYLCASSFPPGTTGNTIYFGEGSWLTVV.

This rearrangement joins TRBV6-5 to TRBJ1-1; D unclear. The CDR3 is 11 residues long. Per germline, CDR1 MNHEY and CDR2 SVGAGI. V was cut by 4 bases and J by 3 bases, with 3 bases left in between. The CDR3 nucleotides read TGTGCCAGCAGTTCTTACACTGAAGCTTTCTTT. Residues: CASSSYTEAFF.

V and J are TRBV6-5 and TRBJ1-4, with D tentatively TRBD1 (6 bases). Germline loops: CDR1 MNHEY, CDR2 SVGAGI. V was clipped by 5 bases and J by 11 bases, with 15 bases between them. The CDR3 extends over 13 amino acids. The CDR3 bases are TGTGCCAGCAGTGAACCGGCAGGGGAGAAACTGTTTTTT. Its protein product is CASSEPAGEKLFF.

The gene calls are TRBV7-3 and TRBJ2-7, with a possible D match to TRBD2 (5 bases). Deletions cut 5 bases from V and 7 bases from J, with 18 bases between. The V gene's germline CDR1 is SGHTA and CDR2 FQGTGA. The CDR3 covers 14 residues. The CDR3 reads CASSPQPLSGEQYF. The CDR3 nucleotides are TGTGCCAGCAGCCCTCAGCCACTCTCGGGAGAGCAGTACTTC.

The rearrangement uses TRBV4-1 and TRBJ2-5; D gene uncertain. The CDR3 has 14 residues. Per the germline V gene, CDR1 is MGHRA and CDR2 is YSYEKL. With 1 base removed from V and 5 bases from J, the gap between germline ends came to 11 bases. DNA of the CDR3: TGCGCCAGCAGCCAAGGAGGTTTACGGGAGACCCAGTACTTC. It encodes CASSQGGLRETQYF.

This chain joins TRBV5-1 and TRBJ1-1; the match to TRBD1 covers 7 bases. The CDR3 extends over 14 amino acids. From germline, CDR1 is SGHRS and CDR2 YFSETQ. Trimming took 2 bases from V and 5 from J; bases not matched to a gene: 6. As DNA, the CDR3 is TGCGCCAGCAGCTTTGGGAGACAGGGTACTGAAGCTTTCTTT. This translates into CASSFGRQGTEAFF. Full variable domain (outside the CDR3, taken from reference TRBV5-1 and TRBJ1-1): KAGVTQTPRYLIKTRGQQVTLSCSPISGHRSVSWYQQTPGQGLQFLFEYFSETQRNKGNFPGRFSGRQFSNSRSEMNVSTLELGDSALYLCASSFGRQGTEAFFGQGTRLTVV.

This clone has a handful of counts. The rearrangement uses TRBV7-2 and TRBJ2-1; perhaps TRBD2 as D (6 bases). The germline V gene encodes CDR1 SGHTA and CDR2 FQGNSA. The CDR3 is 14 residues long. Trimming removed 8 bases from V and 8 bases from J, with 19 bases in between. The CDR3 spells CASERGGFGDEQFF. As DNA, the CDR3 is TGTGCCAGCGAAAGGGGAGGCTTCGGGGATGAGCAGTTCTTC.

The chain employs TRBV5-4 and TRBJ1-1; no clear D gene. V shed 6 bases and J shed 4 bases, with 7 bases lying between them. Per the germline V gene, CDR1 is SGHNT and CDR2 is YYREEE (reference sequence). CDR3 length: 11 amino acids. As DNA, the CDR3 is TGTGCCAGCATCGAGGCCACTGAAGCTTTCTTT. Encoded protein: CASIEATEAFF.

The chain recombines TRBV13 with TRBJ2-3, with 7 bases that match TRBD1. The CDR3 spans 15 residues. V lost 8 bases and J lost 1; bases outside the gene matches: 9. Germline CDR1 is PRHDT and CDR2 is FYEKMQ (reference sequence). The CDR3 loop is CASASSGTGTDTQYF. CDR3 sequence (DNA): TGTGCCAGCGCTTCTTCCGGGACAGGCACAGATACGCAGTATTTT.

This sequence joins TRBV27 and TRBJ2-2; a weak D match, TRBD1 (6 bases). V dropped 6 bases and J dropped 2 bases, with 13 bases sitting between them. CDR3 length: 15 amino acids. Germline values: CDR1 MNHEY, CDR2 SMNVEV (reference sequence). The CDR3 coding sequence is TGTGCCAGCAGATTCCCAGGGGCCAACACCGGGGAGCTGTTTTTT. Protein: CASRFPGANTGELFF.

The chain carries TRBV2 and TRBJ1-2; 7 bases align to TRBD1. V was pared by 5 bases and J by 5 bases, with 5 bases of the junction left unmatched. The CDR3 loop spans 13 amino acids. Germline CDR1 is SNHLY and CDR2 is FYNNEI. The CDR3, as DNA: TGTGCCAGCAGTTCATCCAGGGGGTATGGCTACACCTTC. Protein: CASSSSRGYGYTF. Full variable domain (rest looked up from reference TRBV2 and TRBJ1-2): EPEVTQTPSHQVTQMGQEVILRCVPISNHLYFYWYRQILGQKVEFLVSFYNNEISEKSEIFDDQFSVERPDGSNFTLKIRSTKLEDSAMYFCASSSSRGYGYTFGSGTRLTVV.

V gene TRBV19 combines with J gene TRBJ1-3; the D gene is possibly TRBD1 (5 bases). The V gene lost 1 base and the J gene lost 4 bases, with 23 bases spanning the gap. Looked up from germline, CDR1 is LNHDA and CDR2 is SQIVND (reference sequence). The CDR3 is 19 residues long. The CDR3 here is CASSIGGTSFWGPGNTIYF. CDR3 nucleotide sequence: TGTGCCAGTAGTATAGGAGGGACTTCATTCTGGGGCCCGGGAAACACCATATATTTT.

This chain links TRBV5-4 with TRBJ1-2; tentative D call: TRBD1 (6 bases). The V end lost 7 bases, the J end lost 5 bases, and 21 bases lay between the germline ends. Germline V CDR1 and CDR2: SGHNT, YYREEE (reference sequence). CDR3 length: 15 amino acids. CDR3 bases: TGTGCCAGCTCCCTCCCCGACAGGCCACTTTATGGCTACACCTTC. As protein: CASSLPDRPLYGYTF.

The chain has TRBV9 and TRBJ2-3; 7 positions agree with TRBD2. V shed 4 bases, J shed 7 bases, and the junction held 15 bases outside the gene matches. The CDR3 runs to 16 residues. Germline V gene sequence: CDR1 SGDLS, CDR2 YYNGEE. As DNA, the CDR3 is TGTGCCAGCAGCTCTGTTGGTAGCGGGCCGTTGAATACGCAGTATTTT. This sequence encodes CASSSVGSGPLNTQYF. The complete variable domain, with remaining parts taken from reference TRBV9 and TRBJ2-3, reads DSGVTQTPKHLITATGQRVTLRCSPRSGDLSVYWYQQSLDQGLQFLIQYYNGEERAKGNILERFSAQQFPDLHSELNLSSLELGDSALYFCASSSVGSGPLNTQYFGPGTRLTVL.

The CDR3 loop reads CASSFFEGGGAPGYEQYF. CDR3 bases: TGTGCCAGCAGCTTTTTCGAAGGAGGAGGGGCACCCGGATACGAGCAGTACTTC. The chain is built from TRBV5-8 and TRBJ2-7, with D possibly TRBD2 on 6 matching bases. V was shortened by 2 bases and J by 4 bases, with 25 bases between the two germline ends. The CDR3 totals 18 residues. Germline assignment: CDR1 SGHTS and CDR2 YDEGEE. Full variable domain (outside the CDR3, taken from reference TRBV5-8 and TRBJ2-7): EAGVTQSPTHLIKTRGQQATLRCSPISGHTSVYWYQQALGLGLQFLLWYDEGEERNRGNFPPRFSGRQFPNYSSELNVNALELEDSALYLCASSFFEGGGAPGYEQYFGPGTRLTVT.

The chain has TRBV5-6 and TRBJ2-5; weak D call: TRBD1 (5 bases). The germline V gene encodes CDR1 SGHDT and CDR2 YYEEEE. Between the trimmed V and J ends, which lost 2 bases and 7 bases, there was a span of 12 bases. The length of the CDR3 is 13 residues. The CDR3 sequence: CASSFLPQGTQYF. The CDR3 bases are TGTGCCAGCAGCTTTCTCCCGCAGGGGACCCAGTACTTC.

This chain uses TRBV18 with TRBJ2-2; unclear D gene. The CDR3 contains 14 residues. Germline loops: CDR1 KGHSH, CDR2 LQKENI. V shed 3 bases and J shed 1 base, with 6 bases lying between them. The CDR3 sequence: CASSPPENTGELFF. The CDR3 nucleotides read TGTGCCAGCTCACCCCCAGAGAACACCGGGGAGCTGTTTTTT.

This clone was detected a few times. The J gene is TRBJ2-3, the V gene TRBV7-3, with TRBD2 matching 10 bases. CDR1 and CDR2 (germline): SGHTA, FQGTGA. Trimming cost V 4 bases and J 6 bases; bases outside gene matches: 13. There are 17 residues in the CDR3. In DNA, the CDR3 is TGTGCCAGCAGCTCACCCGAAGTGGGACTAGCGTTCGATACGCAGTATTTT. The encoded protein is CASSSPEVGLAFDTQYF.